This record looks at one TCR beta chain sequence and its context. The data belong to a study of control samples from healthy donors and cancer patients. Trimming took 4 bases from V and 0 from J, leaving 7 bases between them. Germline V gene data show CDR1 as MGHRA and CDR2 as YSYEKL. The CDR3 consists of 13 residues. Measured with immunoSEQ multiplex PCR; TCRdb has only the in-frame clones, and not every one. The table includes 150,000 or so clones, 92% detected once. The sequencing sample was made of blood. The chain links TRBV4-1 to TRBJ2-7; no definite D call. The source of this sequence is a woman in her forties or fifties in good health. CDR3 bases: TGCGCCAGCAGCCCGTGGGACTCCTACGAGCAGTACTTC. It translates to CASSPWDSYEQYF.